Sequencing of this TCR beta chain was carried out in a study of T-cell memory formation after mild COVID-19. For the study at large: Among the donors, TCR clusters were largely specific to each donor.

Study-wide findings and caveats: Several responding clones turned up in pre-infection memory, indicating that cross-reactive memory may have taken part. For contracting clones, CD4+ ones sat mainly in CM and EM, CD8+ in EMRA. Clonal second-wave expansions that peaked on day 37 had unconfirmed SARS-CoV-2 specificity.

This clonotype was recorded a few times. Its antigen is not known. MiXCR, run by TCRdb on the 5' RACE reads, gives a single entry per CDR3 protein. The table includes tens of thousands of distinct CDR3 sequences, roughly 12% detected once. Germline assignment: CDR1 SEHNR and CDR2 FQNEAQ (reference sequence). Trimming left V 5 bases short and J 1 base short, with 13 bases between. The CDR3 sequence is 15 residues long. The rearrangement uses TRBV7-9 and TRBJ2-3, with D maybe TRBD1 (6 bases). This TCR came from a man in his late teens or twenties who had mild COVID-19 (a few samples of this study predate the infection). Cell type and time point are not known. Sequenced input: PBMCs or a T cell subset sorted from them (not recorded which). CDR3 nucleotide sequence: TGTGCCAGCAGCCGAGGACAGTCCGGCACAGATACGCAGTATTTT. It codes for CASSRGQSGTDTQYF.